These 31 T cell receptor beta chains were all obtained from the same sample, sequenced in a study of tumor and adjacent non-tumor tissue in lung cancer. The template was RNA from unsorted bulk tissue. TCRbeta libraries were built with three rounds of nested PCR, modified from ARM-PCR. TCRdb reprocessed the multiplex PCR reads with MiXCR, giving one entry per CDR3 protein. There are 220,000 or so distinct CDR3 sequences in the sample; about two thirds occur only once, and almost 25% lies in the top ten. Specimen: lung tumor tissue. The receptor source for this set is a man aged 60 to 75 with non-small cell lung cancer.

For this clonotype: Mismatch with germline at one junction end may stem from a read error. The chain links TRBV4-1 to TRBJ2-7, with 7 bases identical to TRBD1. In germline, CDR1 is MGHRA, CDR2 YSYEKL. The CDR3 totals 15 residues. The CDR3 protein is CASSQYWQGVYEHYF. DNA for the CDR3: TGCGCCAGCAGCCAATATTGGCAGGGGGTATACGAGCACTATTTC.

This clonotype was observed at least ten times. The J gene is TRBJ1-1, the V gene TRBV6-2 or TRBV6-3; D unresolved. Germline V gene data show CDR1 as MNHEY and CDR2 as SVGEGT. V was trimmed by 8 bases and J by 3 bases, leaving 7 bases between them. The CDR3 totals 11 residues. The CDR3 here is CASRGDTEAFF. In nucleotides, the CDR3 is TGTGCCAGCCGCGGGGACACTGAAGCTTTCTTT.

This clonotype has a single count. One end of the junction varies from germline; a read error may be responsible. V and J are TRBV6-2 or TRBV6-3 and TRBJ2-5; no clear D. The CDR3 covers 11 residues. Germline CDR1 reads MNHEY; CDR2 reads SVGEGT. The CDR3 region has the DNA TGTGTCAGCAGTAACCAGGAGACCCAGTACTTC. Protein product: CVSSNQETQYF.

Turning to this clonotype: A much bigger clone sits one base away, suggesting this may be a read error. The chain carries TRBV4-3 and TRBJ1-6, with D uncertain. Germline CDR1 reads LGHNA; CDR2 reads YSLEER. The CDR3 length is 16 residues. CDR3 sequence: CASSQDGIAYNSPLHF. The CDR3 coding sequence is TGTGCCAGCAGCCAAGATGGCATCGCCTATAATTCACCCCTCCACTTT.

Remarks on this clonotype: A much larger clonotype is one base distant, so this may be a read error. The V gene is TRBV12-3 or TRBV12-4, the J gene TRBJ2-2; D is unclear. V was shortened by 10 bases and J by 0 bases, with 12 bases between the two germline ends. The CDR3 covers 14 residues. The CDR3, as DNA: TGTGCCAACAGAAATTCTACGAACACCGGGGAGCTGTTTTTT. Translation: CANRNSTNTGELFF.

This clonotype was seen just once. One end of the junction does not line up with germline, which may come from a read error. The DNA for the CDR3 is TGTGCCAGCAGCTTAGACCTGAACACTGAAGCTCTCTTT. It encodes CASSLDLNTEALF. The chain couples TRBV7-9 to TRBJ1-1; D gene uncertain. The CDR3 contains 13 residues. Germline CDR1 reads SEHNR; CDR2 reads FQNEAQ (reference sequence).

About this clonotype: This may arise from a read error, as a much more abundant clone is one base away. The rearrangement uses TRBV28 and TRBJ2-7; D not certain. The CDR3 loop spans 11 amino acids. The V gene's germline CDR1 is MDHEN and CDR2 SYDVKM. CDR3 sequence: CASRLWYEQYF. In DNA form, the CDR3 reads TGTGCCAGCAGATTATGGTACGAGCAGTACTTC.

This clonotype was observed once. The chain is built from TRBV6-6 and TRBJ2-2; 9 bases map to TRBD2. Unmatched junction bases numbered 10, after V lost 7 bases and J lost 4 bases. This CDR3 has 16 residues. Per the germline V gene, CDR1 is MNHNY and CDR2 is SVGAGI (reference sequence). The CDR3 loop reads CASKIGLAQITGELFF. CDR3 coding DNA: TGTGCCAGCAAGATAGGACTAGCGCAGATCACCGGGGAGCTGTTTTTT.

As regards this clonotype: A much larger clone sits a single nucleotide away, making a read error possible. The V call is TRBV10-2, the J call TRBJ1-6; no firm D call. CDR1 is WSHSY, CDR2 SAAADI, per germline. This CDR3 region has 13 residues. Trimming cost V 4 bases and J 4 bases, with 5 bases left between them. The CDR3 DNA is TGCGCCAGCAGTGTGGATTATAATTCACCCCTCCACTTT. It is translated as CASSVDYNSPLHF.

As concerns this clonotype: The junction and the germline gene differ at one end; a read error may be behind it. The V gene is TRBV13, the J gene TRBJ1-1; D is ambiguous. CDR3 length: 14 residues. Germline V gene sequence: CDR1 PRHDT, CDR2 FYEKMQ (reference sequence). CDR3 amino acids: CASSLAGMNIEAFF. DNA of the CDR3: TGTGCCAGCAGCTTAGCTGGCATGAACATTGAAGCTTTCTTT.

Concerning this clonotype itself: A much larger clone differs by one base, so this may be a read error. The chain combines TRBV20-1 with TRBJ2-7, with D perhaps TRBD1 (6 bases). The CDR3 covers 13 residues. Germline-derived CDR1 and CDR2 are DFQATT and SNEGSKA (reference sequence). The V end was cut by 0 bases, the J end by 7 bases, with 13 bases between. CDR3 nucleotide sequence: TGCAGTGCTAGAGAGCAGGGGTATGGGGAGCAGTACTTC. It is translated as CSAREQGYGEQYF.

This clonotype has ten or more counts. The chain combines TRBV6-1 with TRBJ2-5; TRBD1 is a possible D gene (6 bases). This CDR3 is built from 17 residues. CDR1 is MNHNS and CDR2 is SASEGT in the germline V gene. Trimming removed 5 bases at V and 9 bases at J, with 28 bases between. Here the CDR3 DNA reads TGTGCCAGCAGTAAACACCGACAGGCCTCTTATGTTATATCCCAGTACTTC. Translated: CASSKHRQASYVISQYF.

Points on this clonotype: One end of the junction varies from germline; a read error may be responsible. The J gene is TRBJ1-1, the V gene TRBV29-1; D remains unclear. Germline loops: CDR1 SQVTM, CDR2 ANQGSEA. The CDR3 totals 12 residues. This CDR3 reads CIVEGGSDEAFF. The CDR3 DNA is TGCATCGTTGAAGGTGGATCCGATGAGGCTTTCTTT.

This clonotype was seen a few times. The chain employs TRBV12-3 or TRBV12-4 and TRBJ2-5, with 8 bases matching TRBD1. The CDR3 runs to 16 residues. V was pared by 0 bases and J by 6 bases, with 9 bases of the junction left unmatched. CDR3 coding DNA: TGTGCCAGCAGTTTAGCGCTTGGGACAGGACAACAGACCCAGTACTTC. This translates into CASSLALGTGQQTQYF.

The chain has TRBV30 and TRBJ1-2, with TRBD1 as a possible D gene (6 bases). V shed 2 bases and J shed 4 bases, with 14 bases lying between them. Germline-derived CDR1 and CDR2 are GTSNPN and SVGIG (reference sequence). The CDR3 is 14 amino acids. CDR3 in amino acids: CAWSQQGGSYGYTF. As DNA, the CDR3 is TGTGCCTGGAGTCAACAGGGTGGTAGCTATGGCTACACCTTC.

This clonotype was seen only once. This chain links TRBV5-4 with TRBJ2-3, with TRBD2 as a possible D gene (5 bases). The CDR3 runs to 13 residues. The V end lost 1 base, the J end lost 6 bases, and 9 bases lay between the germline ends. Germline loops: CDR1 SGHNT, CDR2 YYREEE (reference sequence). The CDR3 DNA follows: TGTGCCAGCAGCTTGTGGGGAGCGGATACGCAGTATTTT. Protein: CASSLWGADTQYF.

Comments on this clonotype: A read error may be the cause here, since a much bigger clone is one base away. The CDR3 here is CSAQPGGASYKQYF. The CDR3 region has the DNA TGCAGTGCTCAGCCGGGGGGGGCGTCCTACAAGCAGTACTTC. The chain recombines TRBV20-1 with TRBJ2-7; 8 bases map to TRBD2. This CDR3 region has 14 residues. CDR1 is DFQATT and CDR2 is SNEGSKA in the germline V gene (reference sequence).

This rearrangement joins TRBV6-1 to TRBJ1-6; D not certain. The ends were cut back, 2 bases at V and 9 bases at J, with 8 bases in the middle. Germline CDR1 and CDR2: MNHNS and SASEGT. The CDR3 consists of 13 residues. As DNA, the CDR3 is TGTGCCAGCAGTGAACGAAAAGTTTCACCCCTCCACTTT. Amino acid sequence: CASSERKVSPLHF.

This clonotype was seen only once. The chain couples TRBV6-2 or TRBV6-3 to TRBJ1-3; no reliable D call. The CDR3 loop spans 16 amino acids. The V end lost 4 bases, the J end lost 4 bases, and 17 bases lay between the germline ends. The germline gives CDR1 MNHEY, CDR2 SVGEGT. CDR3 nucleotide sequence: TGTGCCAGCAGTTCCATACTACGGACCGGAGGAAACACCATATATTTT. Its protein product is CASSSILRTGGNTIYF.

Notes on this clonotype: A junction end diverges from the germline sequence, so it may reflect a read error. V gene TRBV4-2 combines with J gene TRBJ1-2; no reliable D call. Germline V lookup: CDR1 LGHNA, CDR2 YNFKEQ. The CDR3 has 14 amino acids. The CDR3 DNA follows: TGTGCCAGCAACCAAGAGGGAGACATCTATGGCTACACCTTC. It is translated as CASNQEGDIYGYTF.

Note on this clonotype: The CDR3 does not close with the conserved phenylalanine or tryptophan, likely indicating a read error. The rearrangement links TRBV11-2 to TRBJ2-2; TRBD1 matches at 7 bases. Germline CDR1 SGHAT, CDR2 FQNNGV. The CDR3 runs to 15 residues. The CDR3 loop is CVSSSTGIITGELFL. CDR3 nucleotides: TGTGTAAGCAGCTCGACAGGGATCATTACCGGGGAGCTGTTTTTG.

For this clonotype: Germline and junction disagree at one end, which may indicate a read error. The chain is built from TRBV11-3 and TRBJ2-3; D gene unclear. The CDR3 is made up of 15 amino acids. CDR1 SGHNT and CDR2 YENEEA come from the germline V gene. The chain's CDR3 is CTSNLDPWVTDTQYF. The CDR3 DNA reads TGTACCAGCAACTTAGATCCCTGGGTCACCGATACGCAGTATTTT.

This clonotype was recorded many times. V is TRBV29-1 and J is TRBJ2-3; maybe TRBD1 (5 bases). Germline V gene sequence: CDR1 SQVTM, CDR2 ANQGSEA. The CDR3 extends over 14 amino acids. V lost 7 bases and J lost 2, with 16 bases in between. CDR3 coding DNA: TGCAGCGCAGCCAAGGGGCAGACCACAGATACGCAGTATTTT. Protein: CSAAKGQTTDTQYF.

This CDR3 is CGSRELLSPEKLFF. The CDR3 coding sequence is TGCGGTTCTAGAGAGCTCCTATCGCCCGAAAAACTGTTTTTT. The rearrangement links TRBV20-1 to TRBJ1-4; D remains unclear. The CDR3 spans 14 residues. The germline gives CDR1 DFQATT, CDR2 SNEGSKA (reference sequence).

The sample holds a few counts of this clonotype. The chain recombines TRBV6-5 with TRBJ2-1; 12 bases align to TRBD2. V lost 1 base, J lost 7 bases, and 17 bases stayed unmatched. The CDR3 sequence is 20 residues long. Per germline, CDR1 MNHEY and CDR2 SVGAGI. Here the CDR3 DNA reads TGTGCCAGCAGTTACTGGCTAGCGGGAGGGCCAGGGAGAGTGGATAATGAGCAGTTCTTC. Residues: CASSYWLAGGPGRVDNEQFF.

The chain carries TRBV12-3 or TRBV12-4 and TRBJ1-5; D is undetermined. Trimming cost V 4 bases and J 6 bases, with 13 bases left between them. The CDR3 sequence is 14 residues long. The CDR3 nucleotides are TGTGCCAGCAGTTCGACAAGGGAGGGTCAGCCCCAGCATTTT. Amino acids: CASSSTREGQPQHF.

In regard to this clonotype: Sequence at one end of the junction differs from germline and may be a read error. This chain links TRBV11-2 with TRBJ1-1, with TRBD1 matching 8 bases. Per the germline V gene, CDR1 is SGHAT and CDR2 is FQNNGV. The CDR3 totals 13 residues. CDR3 bases: TGTGCCAGGAGCTTCCCGGGACAGGTTGAAGTTTTCTTT. Protein product: CARSFPGQVEVFF.

Ten or more counts support this clonotype. The chain couples TRBV12-3 or TRBV12-4 to TRBJ2-1; no clear D. The CDR3 totals 11 residues. V dropped 0 bases and J dropped 8 bases, with 2 bases sitting between them. CDR3 bases: TGTGCCAGCAGTTTAGCATATGAGCAGTTCTTC. Amino acids: CASSLAYEQFF.

The chain employs TRBV4-2 and TRBJ2-6, with D tentatively TRBD1 (5 bases). CDR1 and CDR2 (germline): LGHNA, YNFKEQ. This CDR3 contains 14 residues. Deletions cut 7 bases from V and 18 bases from J, with 25 bases between. The CDR3 reads CASNQGLGADVSTF. The CDR3 DNA reads TGTGCCAGCAACCAGGGCCTTGGGGCCGACGTCTCGACTTTC.

In its sample, this clonotype was seen many times. The V call is TRBV6-5, the J call TRBJ2-2; maybe TRBD1 (6 bases). This CDR3 is built from 15 residues. CDR1 and CDR2 from the germline V gene are MNHEY and SVGAGI. Trimming shortened V by 1 base and J by 7 bases, and 13 bases separated the two germline ends. CDR3 DNA: TGTGCCAGCAGTTACTTGGCAGGGGTGGTCGGGGAGCTGTTTTTT. Protein sequence: CASSYLAGVVGELFF.

This clonotype was observed at least ten times. The rearrangement uses TRBV6-5 and TRBJ2-3; 9 bases map to TRBD2. There are 15 residues in the CDR3. Unmatched junction bases numbered 4, after V lost 6 bases and J lost 0 bases. The germline V gene encodes CDR1 MNHEY and CDR2 SVGAGI. The CDR3 region is CASSLTSGSTDTQYF. The CDR3 nucleotides read TGTGCCAGCAGCCTCACTAGCGGGAGCACAGATACGCAGTATTTT.